A single sample gave rise to the 7 T cell receptor beta chains below, sequenced in a study of T cells in tuberculosis. After thawing and overnight rest, PBMC were stained with GMM-loaded CD1B tetramer, viability dye and anti-CD3 for sorting. C32 glucose monomycolate from Rhodococcus equi was loaded onto the CD1B tetramers. The repertoire was sequenced with immunoSEQ multiplex PCR; TCRdb's copy has only in-frame clones and lacks some. The repertoire consists of around 60,000 clones, with 81% occurring once and the leading ten covering 13%. The material sequenced was CD1b-GMM tetramer-negative cells sorted from PBMCs. The receptors were gathered from an adult woman with latent tuberculosis.

The rearrangement joins TRBV18 to TRBJ1-5; 8 bases map to TRBD1. The V gene's germline CDR1 is KGHSH and CDR2 LQKENI. CDR3 length equals 17 residues. V gave up 3 bases and J gave up 6 bases; unmatched junction bases: 13. CDR3 sequence reads: CASSPRILTGEGQPQHF. The CDR3, as DNA: TGTGCCAGCTCACCCCGGATACTGACAGGGGAAGGTCAGCCCCAGCATTTT.

This clone was seen only a few times. The CDR3 DNA reads TGTGCCAGCAGCGTATCTGCAGGGTCCTACGAGCAGTACTTC. Translation gives CASSVSAGSYEQYF. The genes are TRBV9 and TRBJ2-7, with a possible D match to TRBD1 (5 bases). Germline V gene data show CDR1 as SGDLS and CDR2 as YYNGEE. Trimming removed 1 base from V and 1 base from J, with 9 bases in between. The CDR3 contains 14 residues.

This clone was observed a single time. V usage is TRBV29-1 and J usage is TRBJ1-2; TRBD1 aligns across 10 bases. This CDR3 has 11 residues. V gave up 3 bases and J gave up 10 bases; unmatched junction bases: 2. The germline V gene has CDR1 SQVTM and CDR2 ANQGSEA. The CDR3 reads CSVDGQGVYTF. The CDR3 DNA reads TGCAGCGTTGATGGACAGGGGGTCTACACCTTC.

The genes are TRBV7-2 and TRBJ2-1; 9 positions agree with TRBD2. Losses at the gene ends were 0 bases for V and 7 bases for J; bases not matched to a gene: 4. CDR1 SGHTA and CDR2 FQGNSA come from the germline V gene. The CDR3 extends over 15 amino acids. CDR3: CASSLAAGGRNEQFF. The CDR3 region has the DNA TGTGCCAGCAGCTTAGCGGCGGGGGGGAGGAATGAGCAGTTCTTC.

The CDR3 sequence: CASTISGTGALTDTQYF. DNA for the CDR3: TGTGCCAGCACGATATCCGGGACAGGGGCCCTCACAGATACGCAGTATTTT. This chain links TRBV28 with TRBJ2-3; 10 bases are a match to TRBD1. Germline V CDR1 and CDR2: MDHEN, SYDVKM. V gave up 7 bases and J gave up 2 bases; unmatched junction bases: 12. The CDR3 runs 17 residues.

The chain recombines TRBV5-5 with TRBJ2-3; 11 bases agree with TRBD2. V shed 5 bases, J shed 6 bases, and the junction held 5 bases outside the gene matches. Germline CDR1 and CDR2: SGHKS and YYEKEE (reference sequence). There are 14 residues in the CDR3. In nucleotides, the CDR3 is TGTGCCAGCAGTCCAATAGCGGGAGGGGATACGCAGTATTTT. It yields the protein CASSPIAGGDTQYF.

The chain has TRBV7-8 and TRBJ2-2; D might be TRBD2 (6 bases). The CDR3 is 15 residues long. Trimming shortened V by 1 base and J by 3 bases, and 9 bases separated the two germline ends. The V gene's germline CDR1 is SGHVS and CDR2 FQNEAQ. For the CDR3, the DNA is TGTGCCAGCAGCTTAGGGAGGGCGGACACCGGGGAGCTGTTTTTT. The encoded protein is CASSLGRADTGELFF. Looking up the rest from reference TRBV7-8 and TRBJ2-2 gives the full variable domain: GAGVSQSPRYKVAKRGQDVALRCDPISGHVSLFWYQQALGQGPEFLTYFQNEAQLDKSGLPSDRFFAERPEGSVSTLKIQRTQQEDSAVYLCASSLGRADTGELFFGEGSRLTVL.